Given below is one TCR beta chain in context. The junction shows a germline mismatch at one end, possibly a read error. The CDR3 is 11 residues long. Germline CDR1 MGHDK, CDR2 SYGVNS. Profiled with immunoSEQ multiplex PCR; TCRdb holds only in-frame clones, not every one. The table includes about 21,000 clones, 83% detected once. The data were taken from a study of blood T cell repertoires in COVID-19. V is TRBV25-1 and J is TRBJ2-7; TRBD2 is a possible D gene (5 bases). This clonotype was obtained from a human donor in a cohort sampled during active COVID-19. The sample was peripheral blood. The CDR3 here is CASMEVAERYF. As DNA, the CDR3 is TGTGCCAGCATGGAGGTAGCTGAGCGGTACTTC.